The entry that follows covers one T cell receptor (beta chain) sequence. The target antigen is unknown. TCR beta cDNA libraries included unique molecular identifiers. TCRdb re-analysed the PCR reads in MiXCR, keeping a single row per CDR3 protein. The table has roughly 400,000 distinct CDR3 sequences, 39% seen once. CDR1 is SQVTM and CDR2 is ANQGSEA in the germline V gene. This CDR3 is 14 amino acids long. The V and J ends lost 4 bases and 4 bases, in that order; junction bases with no gene match: 6. The source of the sample is a study of post-analysis software for immune sequencing data. Findings of the study overall: Under the F measure, samples that were prepared in one batch clustered strongly together. Patients used five TRBV segments, including TRBV5-6, TRBV5-1 and TRBV20-1, more often than controls.

The chain links TRBV29-1 to TRBJ2-1, with 8 bases fitting TRBD1. The receptor comes from a girl aged 2-9 years with multiple sclerosis. Sequencing input: blood. The CDR3 loop reads CSVGRTGRYNEQFF. For the CDR3, the DNA is TGCAGCGTTGGGCGGACAGGGAGGTACAATGAGCAGTTCTTC.